This T cell receptor (beta chain) was observed in a study of T cell repertoires in aging, cancer and after chemotherapy (dated by TCRdb to between 2018 and 2021). In the study overall: Six donor age groups were covered, ranging from 30 or younger up to 70 or older, and each group contained at least three individuals. In the hematological group, the paired samples taken before and after chemotherapy came from chronic lymphocytic leukemia patients given fludarabine- or bendamustine-based regimens. The full dataset contained around 8.2 million TCR reads. The study profiled peripheral blood TCR beta repertoires from healthy donors and cancer patients to examine immunoaging and T cell reconstitution after chemotherapy. The cohort comprised around 220 cancer patients, over 90 with hematological and some 120 with solid cancers, plus 95 healthy donors as a reference group.

Multiplex touch-down PCR with a mixed TRB-A/B primer pool was used to amplify rearranged TRB sequences covering the V, D and J segments. Illumina adapters and sample indices were added to the amplicons in two consecutive PCR reactions performed with Phusion HS II polymerase. The amplicons were purified from gel with the NucleoSpin Gel and PCR Clean-up kit and then assessed with Qubit and an Agilent 2100 Bioanalyzer. Sequencing of the libraries was done on an Illumina MiSeq with paired-end, single-indexed 600-cycle runs. In the authors' own workflow: MiXCR versions 2.12 and 3.0.5 were used to process TRB sequences. Each unique CDR3 nucleotide sequence counted as one clone, and only productive sequences with at least two reads were retained. The repertoire metrics were Shannon diversity, evenness, clonality (calculated as one minus evenness), and diversity profiles parameterized by alpha from 0 to 5. Generation probabilities of clones in paired pre- and post-chemotherapy samples were computed with the IGoR algorithm. TCRdb ran its own pipeline on the public reads, namely fastp trimming at Q25 and MiXCR clone calling, and kept in-frame beta chains. Each record represents a unique CDR3 protein, reported with the most common genes and DNA among its rows. TCRdb's processing, not the study's, gives the V and J calls here. Within this sample are over a thousand distinct CDR3 sequences, with roughly 50% of them counted one time only. 15% to 20% of the sample lies in the top ten.

TCR beta rearrangements were amplified from genomic DNA extracted from peripheral blood rather than from sorted cells or RNA. This clonotype qualifies as medium-sized (0.01 to 0.1%). Its specific antigen is unknown. Base qualities are not at hand, and no much larger clone is one base apart. Summary of the overall study and its limitations: Hematological cancer patients had lymphoid organ infiltration, which may itself impair thymic emigration or peripheral T cell expansion. An increase in median generation probability over the chemotherapy interval was observed in both cancer cohorts, suggesting that the repertoire was reconstituted through rebound thymic output. Declining TCR diversity with age in healthy donors was mainly explained by loss of richness; in cancer patients, loss of evenness also contributed. Compared with age-matched healthy donors, untreated patients with hematological or solid cancers had significantly lower TCR diversity and higher clonality in blood. According to the authors, the repertoire data do not permit conclusions about immunological memory after chemotherapy.

V loses 2 bases at its end and J loses 4 bases; junction bases beyond the gene matches: 4. Via the germline V gene (reference sequence), CDR1 is MNHNY and CDR2 SVGAGI. Inclusive of the bounding cysteine and phenylalanine, the CDR3 is 16 residues long. The read is trimmed to its CDR3 DNA, 48 bases read in frame from base 1. The sample consisted of blood. The sequence derives from a human donor with a blood cancer. The chain uses TRBV6-6 and TRBJ2-5; 13 central bases correspond to TRBD2. The bases are TGTGCCAGCAGTTACCGGACTAGCGGGAGTGGAGAGACCCAGTACTTC. This gives the protein CASSYRTSGSGETQYF.